Included here is one T cell receptor beta chain sequence, with context. Its antigen is not known. Generation of TCR beta cDNA was performed by 5'RACE template switching incorporating UMIs. TCRdb reprocessed the 5' RACE reads; each CDR3 protein has one entry and no DNA is given. This table holds 250,000 or so distinct CDR3 sequences. The data were obtained in a study of T cells expressing NK-cell markers. Study-level information: Eight donors were sequenced, of whom seven were HCMV-seropositive, while the remaining one was HCMV-seronegative.

The CDR3 is 15 amino acids. Notes on the study in general: The share of CD8+ T cells held by dominant NKG2C+ clonotypes was about 1.0-8% in roughly 6 donors. In a few donors, dominant clonotypes made up roughly 28.3-65% of CD3+CD56-NKG2C+ cells.

Input material: blood T cells: a sorted CD56 or NKG2C T cell subset, CD4+ or CD8+ T cells, or bulk PBMC T cells (not recorded which). The rearrangement uses TRBV12-3 or TRBV12-4 and TRBJ2-7; TCRdb lists TRBD2, though no DNA is available to test this call. The sequence was collected from a woman aged 18-70 years in good health. The chain's CDR3 is CASSFGLLISYEQYF.